This T cell receptor beta chain was identified during a study of T-cell memory formation after mild COVID-19. This clonotype was picked up a small number of times. What it binds is not known. TCRdb passed the 5' RACE reads through MiXCR, listing each CDR3 protein once. This table holds roughly 600,000 distinct CDR3 sequences, about 20% found once. This CDR3 is built from 19 residues. Deletions cut 2 bases from V and 3 bases from J, with 25 bases between. The study, taken as a whole, reports: Clones contracting across day 15 to 85 had a balanced CD4/CD8 profile; later expanding clones leaned CD4+. Shrinking CD4+ clones were chiefly CM and EM; CD8+ ones were chiefly EMRA.

What was sequenced was PBMCs or a T cell subset sorted from them (not recorded which). This chain connects TRBV12-3 or TRBV12-4 to TRBJ1-1, with D possibly being TRBD1 (6 bases). The sequence came from an adult woman who had mild COVID-19 (a few samples of this study predate the infection). Cell type and time point are not known. The chain's CDR3 is CASSLPPQEGQGRYTEAFF. DNA of the CDR3: TGTGCCAGCAGTTTACCCCCACAGGAGGGGCAGGGGCGTTACACTGAAGCTTTCTTT.